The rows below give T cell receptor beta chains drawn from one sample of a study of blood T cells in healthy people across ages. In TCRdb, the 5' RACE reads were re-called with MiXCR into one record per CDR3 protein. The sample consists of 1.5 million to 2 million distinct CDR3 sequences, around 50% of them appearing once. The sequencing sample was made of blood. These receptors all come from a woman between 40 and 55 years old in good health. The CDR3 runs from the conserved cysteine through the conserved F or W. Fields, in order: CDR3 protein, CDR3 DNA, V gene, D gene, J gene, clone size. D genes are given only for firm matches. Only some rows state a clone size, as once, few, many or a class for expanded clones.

cdr3_aa: CASSLSVRESYGYTF; cdr3_nt: TGTGCCAGCAGCTTAAGTGTCAGGGAAAGCTATGGCTACACCTTC; v_call: TRBV5-5; d_call: NA; j_call: TRBJ1-2; clone_size: once
cdr3_aa: CSARAHRDNSPLHF; cdr3_nt: TGCAGTGCTAGAGCCCACAGGGATAATTCACCCCTCCACTTT; v_call: TRBV20-1; d_call: NA; j_call: TRBJ1-6; clone_size: NA
cdr3_aa: CATEIRGTYEQYF; cdr3_nt: TGCGCCACCGAAATACGGGGCACCTACGAGCAGTACTTC; v_call: TRBV5-1; d_call: NA; j_call: TRBJ2-7; clone_size: NA
cdr3_aa: CASSSRDRDLDTQYF; cdr3_nt: TGTGCCAGCAGCTCCCGGGACAGGGATTTGGATACGCAGTATTTT; v_call: TRBV7-2; d_call: TRBD1; j_call: TRBJ2-3; clone_size: once
cdr3_aa: CSARTTKGFYEQYF; cdr3_nt: TGCAGTGCTAGGACCACTAAGGGGTTCTACGAGCAGTACTTC; v_call: TRBV20-1; d_call: NA; j_call: TRBJ2-7; clone_size: few
cdr3_aa: CASSLKRGRNTDTQYF; cdr3_nt: TGTGCCAGCAGCTTAAAGCGGGGGAGAAACACAGATACGCAGTATTTT; v_call: TRBV7-2; d_call: TRBD2; j_call: TRBJ2-3; clone_size: few
cdr3_aa: CASRPGQVIGKLFF; cdr3_nt: TGTGCCAGCAGACCCGGACAGGTGATCGGAAAACTGTTTTTT; v_call: TRBV6-2/TRBV6-3; d_call: TRBD1; j_call: TRBJ1-4; clone_size: NA
cdr3_aa: CASSLTWTSGSSYEQYF; cdr3_nt: TGTGCCAGCAGTTTAACGTGGACTAGCGGGAGCTCCTACGAGCAGTACTTC; v_call: TRBV12-3/TRBV12-4; d_call: TRBD2; j_call: TRBJ2-7; clone_size: NA
cdr3_aa: CASSWFPGAADTQYF; cdr3_nt: TGTGCCAGCAGTTGGTTTCCGGGGGCTGCAGATACGCAGTATTTT; v_call: TRBV6-5; d_call: NA; j_call: TRBJ2-3; clone_size: NA
cdr3_aa: CASSPLPMADRGRSPLHF; cdr3_nt: TGTGCCAGCAGCCCCCTACCAATGGCGGACAGGGGGCGTTCACCCCTCCACTTT; v_call: TRBV7-2; d_call: TRBD1; j_call: TRBJ1-6; clone_size: NA
cdr3_aa: CASSYNDETQYF; cdr3_nt: TGTGCCAGCAGTTACAACGACGAGACCCAGTACTTC; v_call: TRBV6-2/TRBV6-3; d_call: NA; j_call: TRBJ2-5; clone_size: few
cdr3_aa: CASSRDAGMNTEAFF; cdr3_nt: TGCGCCAGCAGCCGGGACGCTGGCATGAACACTGAAGCTTTCTTT; v_call: TRBV5-1; d_call: NA; j_call: TRBJ1-1; clone_size: few
cdr3_aa: CASSLSARQTDNEQFF; cdr3_nt: TGTGCCAGCAGTTTAAGTGCCCGACAGACAGACAATGAGCAGTTCTTC; v_call: TRBV28; d_call: NA; j_call: TRBJ2-1; clone_size: NA
cdr3_aa: CASSTRDGEYGYTF; cdr3_nt: TGTGCCAGCAGCACCCGGGACGGAGAATATGGCTACACCTTC; v_call: TRBV7-9; d_call: NA; j_call: TRBJ1-2; clone_size: few
cdr3_aa: CASSVQSDPRGEKLFF; cdr3_nt: TGTGCCAGCAGTGTACAATCGGACCCACGGGGAGAAAAACTGTTTTTT; v_call: TRBV6-4; d_call: NA; j_call: TRBJ1-4; clone_size: NA
cdr3_aa: CAISGRDEQFF; cdr3_nt: TGTGCCATCAGTGGTCGCGATGAGCAGTTCTTC; v_call: TRBV10-3; d_call: NA; j_call: TRBJ2-1; clone_size: NA
cdr3_aa: CSARAGTGYSNQPQHF; cdr3_nt: TGCAGTGCTAGGGCCGGGACAGGGTATAGCAATCAGCCCCAGCATTTT; v_call: TRBV20-1; d_call: TRBD1; j_call: TRBJ1-5; clone_size: NA
cdr3_aa: CSARDSRQASYEQYF; cdr3_nt: TGCAGTGCTAGAGATTCGCGGCAGGCTTCCTACGAGCAGTACTTC; v_call: TRBV20-1; d_call: NA; j_call: TRBJ2-7; clone_size: NA
cdr3_aa: CASSYIRDEQTQYF; cdr3_nt: TGTGCCAGCAGTTACATCCGGGACGAGCAGACCCAGTACTTC; v_call: TRBV6-2/TRBV6-3; d_call: NA; j_call: TRBJ2-5; clone_size: few
cdr3_aa: CASSAKEVVGPYEQYF; cdr3_nt: TGTGCCAGCAGTGCCAAAGAGGTGGTTGGGCCCTACGAGCAGTACTTC; v_call: TRBV28; d_call: NA; j_call: TRBJ2-7; clone_size: few
cdr3_aa: CASSSIPGTGLNIQYF; cdr3_nt: TGTGCCAGCAGCTCGATTCCCGGGACAGGGTTAAACATTCAGTACTTC; v_call: TRBV7-2; d_call: TRBD1; j_call: TRBJ2-4; clone_size: few
cdr3_aa: CASSRLADYYNEQFF; cdr3_nt: TGCGCCAGCAGCCGCCTAGCGGATTACTACAATGAGCAGTTCTTC; v_call: TRBV4-3; d_call: TRBD2; j_call: TRBJ2-1; clone_size: few
cdr3_aa: CASNLNVPPLHF; cdr3_nt: TGTGCCAGCAACTTAAACGTCCCACCCCTCCACTTT; v_call: TRBV13; d_call: NA; j_call: TRBJ1-6; clone_size: NA
cdr3_aa: CASREGQMNTEAFF; cdr3_nt: TGTGCCAGCAGGGAAGGACAGATGAACACTGAAGCTTTCTTT; v_call: TRBV6-5; d_call: NA; j_call: TRBJ1-1; clone_size: once
cdr3_aa: CASSLQRGGKDEQFF; cdr3_nt: TGCGCCAGCAGCCTCCAGCGGGGGGGCAAGGATGAGCAGTTCTTC; v_call: TRBV4-3; d_call: TRBD2; j_call: TRBJ2-1; clone_size: NA
cdr3_aa: CATSPPGQGYNEQFF; cdr3_nt: TGTGCCACCAGCCCCCCGGGACAGGGCTACAATGAGCAGTTCTTC; v_call: TRBV15; d_call: TRBD1; j_call: TRBJ2-1; clone_size: NA
cdr3_aa: CASSYLGYTDTQYF; cdr3_nt: TGTGCCAGCAGTTACTTGGGGTACACGGATACGCAGTATTTT; v_call: TRBV6-5; d_call: NA; j_call: TRBJ2-3; clone_size: few
cdr3_aa: CSAPLRVGTQYF; cdr3_nt: TGCAGTGCCCCACTCCGGGTCGGGACCCAGTACTTC; v_call: TRBV20-1; d_call: NA; j_call: TRBJ2-5; clone_size: NA
cdr3_aa: CASSPRWDGSNQPQHF; cdr3_nt: TGTGCCAGCAGCCCCAGGTGGGACGGGAGCAATCAGCCCCAGCATTTT; v_call: TRBV7-2; d_call: NA; j_call: TRBJ1-5; clone_size: NA
cdr3_aa: CAGSLEQGRMETQYF; cdr3_nt: TGCGCCGGCAGCTTGGAGCAGGGGAGGATGGAGACCCAGTACTTC; v_call: TRBV5-1; d_call: NA; j_call: TRBJ2-5; clone_size: NA
cdr3_aa: CASSRYRGPYEQYF; cdr3_nt: TGTGCCAGCAGTCGCTACAGGGGACCCTACGAGCAGTACTTC; v_call: TRBV6-2/TRBV6-3; d_call: TRBD1; j_call: TRBJ2-7; clone_size: NA
cdr3_aa: CASSSTGEQYF; cdr3_nt: TGCGCCAGCAGTTCGACGGGCGAGCAGTACTTC; v_call: TRBV5-1; d_call: NA; j_call: TRBJ2-7; clone_size: many
cdr3_aa: CASSPDRGAGGYTF; cdr3_nt: TGTGCCAGCTCACCAGACAGGGGAGCGGGCGGCTACACCTTC; v_call: TRBV18; d_call: TRBD1; j_call: TRBJ1-2; clone_size: few
cdr3_aa: CSAGTSGGYEQFF; cdr3_nt: TGCAGCGCCGGGACTAGCGGGGGATATGAGCAGTTCTTC; v_call: TRBV29-1; d_call: TRBD2; j_call: TRBJ2-1; clone_size: few
cdr3_aa: CASSTIPRMAKNIQYF; cdr3_nt: TGTGCCAGCTCAACCATCCCCCGCATGGCCAAAAACATTCAGTACTTC; v_call: TRBV6-2/TRBV6-3; d_call: NA; j_call: TRBJ2-4; clone_size: NA
cdr3_aa: CASSWGTLDGYEQYF; cdr3_nt: TGCGCCAGCAGCTGGGGGACTTTGGACGGTTACGAGCAGTACTTC; v_call: TRBV5-1; d_call: NA; j_call: TRBJ2-7; clone_size: NA
cdr3_aa: CASSVGASGDTDTQYF; cdr3_nt: TGTGCCAGCAGCGTAGGGGCTAGCGGGGACACAGATACGCAGTATTTT; v_call: TRBV9; d_call: TRBD2; j_call: TRBJ2-3; clone_size: NA
cdr3_aa: CASSSRGGNTEAFF; cdr3_nt: TGTGCCAGCAGCTCCAGGGGAGGGAACACTGAAGCTTTCTTT; v_call: TRBV12-3/TRBV12-4; d_call: NA; j_call: TRBJ1-1; clone_size: few
cdr3_aa: CASSLEGFGSEKLFF; cdr3_nt: TGTGCCAGCAGCTTAGAGGGATTTGGTAGTGAAAAACTGTTTTTT; v_call: TRBV7-6; d_call: NA; j_call: TRBJ1-4; clone_size: NA
cdr3_aa: CASSYLGTGYEQYF; cdr3_nt: TGTGCCAGCAGCTACCTAGGCACGGGTTACGAGCAGTACTTC; v_call: TRBV11-2; d_call: NA; j_call: TRBJ2-7; clone_size: many
cdr3_aa: CSVVGRPLGLINEQFF; cdr3_nt: TGCAGCGTTGTCGGGCGGCCCCTCGGGCTTATCAATGAGCAGTTCTTC; v_call: TRBV29-1; d_call: NA; j_call: TRBJ2-1; clone_size: NA
cdr3_aa: CASTDGTRADTQYF; cdr3_nt: TGTGCCAGCACCGACGGGACTAGAGCAGATACGCAGTATTTT; v_call: TRBV27; d_call: TRBD2; j_call: TRBJ2-3; clone_size: few
cdr3_aa: CASSEHRMSGGELFF; cdr3_nt: TGTGCCAGCAGTGAGCATAGGATGTCGGGCGGGGAGCTGTTTTTT; v_call: TRBV2; d_call: NA; j_call: TRBJ2-2; clone_size: NA
cdr3_aa: CASSIAITYEQYF; cdr3_nt: TGTGCCAGCAGTATAGCTATCACCTACGAGCAGTACTTC; v_call: TRBV12-3/TRBV12-4; d_call: NA; j_call: TRBJ2-7; clone_size: NA